This passage covers 24 T cell receptor beta chains from one sample sequenced in a study of tumor and adjacent non-tumor tissue in lung cancer (dated by TCRdb to 2016 to 2018). RNA was isolated from bulk unsorted tissue, and RNA quality was assessed with a NanoDrop ND-1000 and an Agilent 2100. The library was produced with multiplex PCR. Instrument on record: Illumina HiSeq 2500. TCRbeta libraries were built by three rounds of nested PCR using primers (Table S4), following protocols modified from ARM-PCR. TCRdb reprocessed the public reads (quality trimming at Q25 with fastp, clone calling with MiXCR) and kept in-frame beta chains. Here each entry gathers all rows of one CDR3 protein and keeps the most common genes and DNA. The sample records approximately 150,000 distinct CDR3 sequences, approximately 70% of which are singletons. Around a sixth of the sample is held by the ten biggest clonotypes.

The sample taken for sequencing was lung tumor tissue. These receptors came from a man between 60 and 75 years old with small cell lung cancer.

The V gene is TRBV6-5, the J gene TRBJ2-7, with D possibly TRBD2 on 6 matching bases. The germline CDR1 and CDR2 sequences are MNHEY and SVGAGI. This CDR3 is 14 amino acids long. CDR3 amino acids: CASSKRGRLDEQYV. The CDR3 DNA is TGTGCCAGCAGTAAGAGAGGGAGGCTCGACGAGCAGTATGTC.

The genes are TRBV20-1 and TRBJ1-5; D is unclear. Germline assignment: CDR1 DFQATT and CDR2 SNEGSKA (reference sequence). The CDR3 covers 14 residues. V was clipped by 3 bases and J by 4 bases, with 13 bases between them. For the CDR3, the DNA is TGCAGTGCTAGCGAGGAGTTTAGTAATCAGCCCCAGCATTTT. Its protein is CSASEEFSNQPQHF.

With respect to this clonotype: The conserved phenylalanine or tryptophan normally closing the CDR3 is absent here, so this likely arose from a read error. The chain combines TRBV11-3 with TRBJ2-5, with a weak D call TRBD2 (5 bases). The CDR3 covers 15 residues. CDR1 and CDR2 (germline): SGHNT, YENEEA. CDR3 sequence: CAGSLGSAVGETQYL. CDR3 nucleotides: TGTGCCGGCAGCTTGGGTAGCGCAGTAGGAGAGACTCAGTACCTC.

A note on this clonotype: One junction end disagrees with the germline gene, perhaps due to a read error. The chain joins TRBV12-3 or TRBV12-4 to TRBJ2-7; D is unresolved. The CDR3 is 13 amino acids. The DNA for the CDR3 is TGTGCCAGCAATTTAAGCCGCACTTACGAGCAGTACTTC. This translates into CASNLSRTYEQYF.

As regards this clonotype: The junction does not match germline at one end; this may be a read error. The chain is built from TRBV20-1 and TRBJ2-5, with D maybe TRBD2 (5 bases). The CDR3 covers 12 residues. Germline CDR1 and CDR2: DFQATT and SNEGSKA (reference sequence). The CDR3 DNA sequence: TGCAGTACTAGGAGGTACCAAGAGACTCAGTACTTC. It specifies CSTRRYQETQYF.

This clonotype was picked up a small number of times. The junction does not match germline at one end; this may be a read error. This chain uses TRBV6-1 with TRBJ2-5, with D maybe TRBD1 (5 bases). Germline-derived CDR1 and CDR2 are MNHNS and SASEGT. This CDR3 has 9 residues. The DNA of the CDR3 is TGTGCCAGCAGTGTTCCCAGGGAATTC. This sequence encodes CASSVPREF.

A remark on this clonotype: A junction boundary mismatches the germline segment, possibly from a read error. The V and J genes are TRBV6-1 and TRBJ2-2; no clear D gene. CDR3 length: 14 residues. Germline CDR1 MNHNS, CDR2 SASEGT. CDR3 DNA: TGTACCAGCAGTGAATGGGCAGGTCCCGGGGAGCTGTTTTTT. Its translation is CTSSEWAGPGELFF.

The CDR3 is CASSQRTSFAKTGELFF. The CDR3 coding sequence is TGTGCCAGCAGTCAACGAACGTCTTTTGCTAAGACCGGGGAGCTGTTTTTT. The rearrangement links TRBV13 to TRBJ2-2; D is ambiguous. There are 17 residues in the CDR3. V was cut by 6 bases and J by 5 bases, with 22 bases left in between. Germline CDR1 PRHDT, CDR2 FYEKMQ (reference sequence).

This clonotype was observed at least ten times. The gene calls are TRBV11-3 and TRBJ2-5, with unresolved D. V was clipped by 5 bases and J by 5 bases, with 12 bases between them. Germline CDR1 SGHNT, CDR2 YENEEA. This CDR3 spans 13 amino acids. The CDR3 sequence: CASSPGDRETQYF. CDR3 in DNA: TGTGCCAGCAGCCCCGGTGATCGGGAGACCCAGTACTTC.

The chain links TRBV18 to TRBJ1-1; D is undetermined. Germline-derived CDR1 and CDR2 are KGHSH and LQKENI. The V end lost 4 bases, the J end lost 3 bases, and 9 bases lay between the germline ends. The CDR3 runs 13 residues. The CDR3: CASSQGFDTEAFF. Written as DNA, the CDR3 is TGTGCCAGCTCACAGGGTTTTGACACTGAAGCTTTCTTT. Drawing the rest from reference TRBV18 and TRBJ1-1, the complete variable domain is NAGVMQNPRHLVRRRGQEARLRCSPMKGHSHVYWYRQLPEEGLKFMVYLQKENIIDESGMPKERFSAEFPKEGPSILRIQQVVRGDSAAYFCASSQGFDTEAFFGQGTRLTVV.

The chain joins TRBV12-3 or TRBV12-4 to TRBJ2-1; D is possibly TRBD2 (6 bases). CDR3 length: 13 residues. Trimming cost V 6 bases and J 9 bases, with 15 bases left between them. CDR3 coding DNA: TGTGCCAGCAGCCGACTAGGGTCGCTTGAGCAGTTCTTC. Residues: CASSRLGSLEQFF.

For this clonotype: A much larger clone differs by one base, so this may be a read error. No conserved phenylalanine or tryptophan is present at the end of the CDR3, so a read error is the likely explanation. The V and J genes are TRBV5-6 and TRBJ2-4; perhaps TRBD1 as D (6 bases). Between the trimmed V and J ends, which lost 1 base and 0 bases, there was a span of 11 bases. The CDR3 runs 16 residues. Per germline, CDR1 SGHDT and CDR2 YYEEEE. Here the CDR3 DNA reads TGTGCCAGCAGCTTGTACAGGGATCAAGCCAAAAACATTCAGTACCTC. As protein: CASSLYRDQAKNIQYL.

This chain joins TRBV28 and TRBJ2-7; 7 positions match TRBD1. Germline V gene sequence: CDR1 MDHEN, CDR2 SYDVKM. The V and J ends lost 5 bases and 1 base, in that order; junction bases with no gene match: 8. The CDR3 is 15 amino acids. The CDR3 spells CASSPLWDSSYEQYF. The CDR3 region has the DNA TGTGCCAGCAGTCCCCTATGGGACAGTTCCTACGAGCAGTACTTC.

Notes on this clonotype: This may stem from a read error, because a much larger clone lies one nucleotide away. The chain carries TRBV6-1 and TRBJ2-7, with D uncertain. Germline loops: CDR1 MNHNS, CDR2 SASEGT. The CDR3 has 12 residues. The CDR3 DNA sequence: TGTGTCAGCAGTGAAGCGCATGGAGAGCAGTACTTC. Translation: CVSSEAHGEQYF.

This clonotype was picked up a small number of times. At one end, the junction sequence differs from germline, possibly due to a read error. The gene calls are TRBV11-1 and TRBJ2-7, with 11 bases aligning to TRBD2. The CDR3 runs 18 residues. From germline, CDR1 is SGHAT and CDR2 FQDESV (reference sequence). Here the CDR3 DNA reads TGTGCCAGCAGCACCGTTCTTGGACTAGCGGGCTTGTCGGCCGGGCAGTACTTT. It codes for CASSTVLGLAGLSAGQYF.

This chain connects TRBV2 to TRBJ2-3; TRBD2 matches 9 bases. This CDR3 is built from 15 residues. Losses at the gene ends were 6 bases for V and 5 bases for J; bases not matched to a gene: 9. Germline assignment: CDR1 SNHLY and CDR2 FYNNEI. CDR3 DNA sequence: TGTGCCAGCAGGGTGACTAGCGGCCGGGGAGATACGCAGTATTTT. Protein product: CASRVTSGRGDTQYF.

As to this clonotype: Relative to the germline gene, one junction end is altered; a read error may explain this. The chain joins TRBV4-1 to TRBJ2-3; D may be TRBD2 (6 bases). The germline CDR1 and CDR2 sequences are MGHRA and YSYEKL. This CDR3 region has 19 residues. CDR3 DNA: TGCGCCATCAGCCAAGCCCCAGATTCGTGGGGGGACGCGGCGGATACGCAGTATTTT. Protein product: CAISQAPDSWGDAADTQYF.

On this clonotype: This may be a read error, as it is one base from a much larger clone. The chain combines TRBV20-1 with TRBJ2-3; no clear D. V was pared by 1 base and J by 2 bases, with 13 bases between. This CDR3 has 15 amino acids. From germline, CDR1 is DFQATT and CDR2 SNEGSKA (reference sequence). This chain's CDR3 is CSARGDSRNTDTQYF. CDR3 sequence (DNA): TGCAGTGCTAGAGGAGATAGCCGGAACACAGATACGCAGTATTTT.

Comments on this clonotype: One junction end disagrees with the germline gene, perhaps due to a read error. The chain employs TRBV6-1 and TRBJ1-2; D is possibly TRBD1 (5 bases). The CDR3 contains 15 residues. The germline gives CDR1 MNHNS, CDR2 SASEGT. The DNA for the CDR3 is TGTGCTAGCAGTGAAATCCAGGGAGGGAGCTATGGCTACACCTTC. As protein: CASSEIQGGSYGYTF.

This clonotype occurred a few times. The chain recombines TRBV6-1 with TRBJ1-1; D unclear. With 2 bases removed from V and 0 bases from J, the gap between germline ends came to 7 bases. This CDR3 contains 14 residues. Per germline, CDR1 MNHNS and CDR2 SASEGT. The CDR3 region has the DNA TGTGCCAGCAGTGAACGGACCTTGAACACTGAAGCTTTCTTT. Protein: CASSERTLNTEAFF.

The sample holds many counts of this clonotype. This chain uses TRBV11-3 with TRBJ2-5; no reliable D call. The CDR3 sequence is 12 residues long. V was clipped by 2 bases and J by 3 bases, with 4 bases between them. Germline V gene sequence: CDR1 SGHNT, CDR2 YENEEA. CDR3 sequence: CASSLSEETQYF. The CDR3 DNA reads TGTGCCAGCAGCTTATCGGAAGAGACCCAGTACTTC. The variable domain in full, completed from reference TRBV11-3 and TRBJ2-5, reads EAGVVQSPRYKIIEKKQPVAFWCNPISGHNTLYWYLQNLGQGPELLIRYENEEAVDDSQLPKDRFSAERLKGVDSTLKIQPAELGDSAVYLCASSLSEETQYFGPGTRLLVL.

Turning to this clonotype: A read error may be the cause here, since a much bigger clone is one base away. The chain couples TRBV20-1 to TRBJ1-1; unclear D gene. From germline, CDR1 is DFQATT and CDR2 SNEGSKA (reference sequence). The CDR3 runs to 14 residues. The V end was cut by 4 bases, the J end by 4 bases, with 16 bases between. The CDR3 sequence: CSAMLGVSGTEAFF. The CDR3 bases are TGCAGTGCTATGCTTGGGGTATCGGGCACTGAAGCTTTCTTT.

Comment on this clonotype: This may stem from a read error, because a much larger clone lies one nucleotide away. This chain uses TRBV11-3 with TRBJ2-5; D gene unclear. Germline V gives CDR1 SGHNT, CDR2 YENEEA. V lost 2 bases and J lost 0, with 10 bases in between. CDR3 length equals 15 residues. The CDR3 protein is CASSLHSCYQETQYF. The CDR3 DNA follows: TGTGCCAGCAGCTTACACAGCTGTTACCAAGAGACCCAGTACTTC.

Remarks on this clonotype: The germline gene is not matched at one end of the junction; a read error may be the cause. V usage is TRBV7-9 and J usage is TRBJ1-6; D possibly corresponds to TRBD1 (5 bases). Germline V gene sequence: CDR1 SEHNR, CDR2 FQNEAQ (reference sequence). This CDR3 contains 14 residues. The CDR3 reads CASSFGAGYSPLRF. For the CDR3, the DNA is TGTGCCAGCAGCTTTGGCGCAGGGTACTCACCCCTCCGCTTT.